Presented here are 10 T cell receptor beta chains from one specimen sequenced in a study of T cell responses to AZD1222 COVID-19 vaccine. Clones were read by immunoSEQ multiplex PCR, and TCRdb kept only the in-frame ones, dropping some. The repertoire holds fewer than 200,000 clones, with over 85% as singletons. Sequencing used peripheral blood, obtained on day 0 of AZD1222 vaccination. The receptors were sampled from an adult in good health.

The J gene is TRBJ1-5, the V gene TRBV4-1; the match to TRBD1 covers 8 bases. J was trimmed by 4 bases and V by 0 bases; bases with no gene match: 2. The CDR3 contains 15 residues. CDR1 is MGHRA and CDR2 is YSYEKL in the germline V gene. CDR3 sequence (DNA): TGCGCCAGCAGCCAAGAGGGACAGGTGAATCAGCCCCAGCATTTT. Protein sequence: CASSQEGQVNQPQHF.

The chain links TRBV5-4 to TRBJ1-1; possible D gene TRBD1, 5 bases. CDR3 length equals 15 residues. Germline CDR1 reads SGHNT; CDR2 reads YYREEE (reference sequence). Between the trimmed V and J ends, which lost 3 bases and 1 base, there was a span of 13 bases. The CDR3 DNA reads TGTGCCAGCAGCTACCCGGGACGGAAGAACACTGAAGCTTTCTTT. It translates to CASSYPGRKNTEAFF.

This sequence joins TRBV5-1 and TRBJ2-3; TRBD2 agrees at 14 bases. The germline CDR1 and CDR2 sequences are SGHRS and YFSETQ. Losses at the gene ends were 3 bases for V and 3 bases for J; bases not matched to a gene: 9. This CDR3 spans 18 amino acids. The CDR3 protein is CASSYGTSGSVGTDTQYF. CDR3 nucleotide sequence: TGCGCCAGCAGCTATGGGACTAGCGGGAGTGTGGGAACAGATACGCAGTATTTT.

This chain joins TRBV9 and TRBJ2-3, with D perhaps assigned TRBD1 or TRBD2 (5 bases each). The CDR3 consists of 16 residues. Germline loops: CDR1 SGDLS, CDR2 YYNGEE. V lost 3 bases to trimming and J lost 6 bases, with 20 bases between them. In nucleotides, the CDR3 is TGTGCCAGCAGCGCAGGGAGCGCACCGAAGGGTGATACGCAGTATTTT. As protein: CASSAGSAPKGDTQYF.

This chain connects TRBV5-4 to TRBJ1-2; no clear D gene. Trimming stripped 0 bases from V and 7 bases from J, with 13 bases between. Germline V gives CDR1 SGHNT, CDR2 YYREEE (reference sequence). The CDR3 is made up of 14 amino acids. CDR3 in DNA: TGTGCCAGCAGCTTGGAAAAGGGCGTGGGTGGCTACACCTTC. It codes for CASSLEKGVGGYTF. Looking up the rest from reference TRBV5-4 and TRBJ1-2 gives the full variable domain: ETGVTQSPTHLIKTRGQQVTLRCSSQSGHNTVSWYQQALGQGPQFIFQYYREEENGRGNFPPRFSGLQFPNYSSELNVNALELDDSALYLCASSLEKGVGGYTFGSGTRLTVV.

CDR3 region: CASGLGTDRYTF. In DNA form, the CDR3 reads TGTGCTAGTGGTTTGGGCACAGACCGCTACACCTTC. The J gene is TRBJ1-2, the V gene TRBV12-5; no reliable D call. Germline lookup yields CDR1 LGHNT and CDR2 FRNRAP. V was clipped by 1 base and J by 9 bases, with 9 bases between them. The CDR3 has 12 amino acids.

With respect to this clone: The sample holds other DNA sequences that translate to the same CDR3. The genes are TRBV7-2 and TRBJ2-7; D possibly corresponds to TRBD1 (5 bases). The V gene lost 0 bases and the J gene lost 7 bases, with 10 bases spanning the gap. The CDR3 sequence is 13 residues long. CDR1 SGHTA and CDR2 FQGNSA come from the germline V gene. DNA of the CDR3: TGTGCCAGCAGCTTAGCAGGGGTGGGGGAGCAGTACTTC. The encoded protein is CASSLAGVGEQYF.

The V and J genes are TRBV6-5 and TRBJ1-1, with D possibly matching TRBD1 (5 bases). The V end was cut by 6 bases, the J end by 6 bases, with 14 bases between. This CDR3 is 13 amino acids long. CDR1 is MNHEY, CDR2 SVGAGI, per germline. CDR3: CASRTSGAAEAFF. The CDR3 DNA follows: TGTGCCAGCAGGACAAGTGGGGCGGCTGAAGCTTTCTTT.

The chain is built from TRBV11-2 and TRBJ1-5; 7 bases are a match to TRBD1. The CDR3 extends over 16 amino acids. Trimming at V came to 2 bases and at J to 4 bases, leaving 8 bases not matched to a gene. Per germline, CDR1 SGHAT and CDR2 FQNNGV. The CDR3 loop reads CASSLSSDRVNQPQHF. CDR3 nucleotides: TGTGCCAGCAGCTTAAGTAGCGACAGGGTAAATCAGCCCCAGCATTTT.

CDR3 in amino acids: CASSTRTGGSLYSGNTIYF. Written as DNA, the CDR3 is TGTGCCAGCAGCACACGGACAGGGGGGAGTCTGTACTCCGGAAACACCATATATTTT. The chain is built from TRBV7-2 and TRBJ1-3; TRBD1 agrees at 10 bases. Unmatched junction bases numbered 17, after V lost 5 bases and J lost 4 bases. This CDR3 has 19 amino acids. Per germline, CDR1 SGHTA and CDR2 FQGNSA.